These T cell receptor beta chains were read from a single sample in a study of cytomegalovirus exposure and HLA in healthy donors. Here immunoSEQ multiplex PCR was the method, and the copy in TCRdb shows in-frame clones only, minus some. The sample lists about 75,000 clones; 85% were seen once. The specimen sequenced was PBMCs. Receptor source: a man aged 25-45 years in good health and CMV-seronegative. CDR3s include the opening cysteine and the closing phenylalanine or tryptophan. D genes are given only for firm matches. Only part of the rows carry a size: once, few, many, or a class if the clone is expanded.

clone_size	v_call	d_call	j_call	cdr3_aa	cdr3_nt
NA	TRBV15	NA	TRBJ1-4	CATSSNQGWDEKLFF	TGTGCCACCAGCAGCAACCAGGGATGGGATGAAAAACTGTTTTTT
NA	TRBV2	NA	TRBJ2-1	CANFPGGISYNEQFF	TGTGCCAATTTCCCGGGTGGTATCTCCTACAATGAGCAGTTCTTC
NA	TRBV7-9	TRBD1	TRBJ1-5	CASSKNNRDRQHF	TGTGCCAGCAGCAAAAACAACCGGGACAGGCAGCATTTT
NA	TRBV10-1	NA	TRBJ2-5	CASSQSQGPQVGTQYF	TGCGCCAGCAGCCAATCCCAGGGCCCCCAGGTGGGGACCCAGTACTTC
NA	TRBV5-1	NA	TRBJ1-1	CASSLQAGGTEAFF	TGCGCCAGCAGCTTGCAAGCGGGGGGCACTGAAGCTTTCTTT
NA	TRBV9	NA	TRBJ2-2	CASSVAFDRPSTGELFF	TGTGCCAGCAGCGTAGCATTTGACAGGCCCTCCACCGGGGAGCTGTTTTTT
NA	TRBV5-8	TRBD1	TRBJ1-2	CASSQRTGGFYGYTF	TGTGCCAGCAGCCAAAGGACAGGGGGCTTCTATGGCTACACCTTC
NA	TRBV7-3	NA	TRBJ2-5	CASSFSVGETQYF	TGTGCCAGCAGCTTTAGTGTCGGTGAGACCCAGTACTTC
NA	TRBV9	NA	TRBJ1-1	CASSLTTDSEAFF	TGTGCCAGCAGCTTGACAACAGATTCTGAAGCTTTCTTT
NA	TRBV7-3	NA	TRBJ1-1	CASSSSQGMTEAFF	TGTGCCAGCAGCTCCTCACAGGGAATGACTGAAGCTTTCTTT
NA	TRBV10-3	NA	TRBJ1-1	CAISQGSVTEAFF	TGTGCCATCAGTCAGGGGTCCGTTACTGAAGCTTTCTTT
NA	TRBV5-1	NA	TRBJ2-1	CASSFSQGRPNEQFF	TGCGCCAGCAGCTTCTCACAGGGTCGCCCCAATGAGCAGTTCTTC
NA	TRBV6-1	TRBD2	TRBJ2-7	CASSPLAGGSYEQYF	TGTGCCAGCAGCCCTCTAGCGGGGGGATCCTACGAGCAGTACTTC
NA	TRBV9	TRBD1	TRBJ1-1	CASSVVRQGTEAFF	TGTGCCAGCAGCGTAGTTCGACAGGGCACTGAAGCTTTCTTT
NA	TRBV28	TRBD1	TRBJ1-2	CASSIEGQGDGYTF	TGTGCCAGCAGTATTGAGGGACAGGGAGATGGCTACACCTTC
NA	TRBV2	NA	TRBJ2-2	CASSEEFVRKNTGELFF	TGTGCCAGCAGTGAAGAATTCGTGCGGAAGAACACCGGGGAGCTGTTTTTT
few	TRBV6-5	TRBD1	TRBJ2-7	CASSWVDRGEQYF	TGTGCCAGCAGTTGGGTGGACAGGGGCGAGCAGTACTTC
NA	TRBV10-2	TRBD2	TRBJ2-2	CASSELWTSGTNTGELFF	TGCGCCAGCAGTGAGTTATGGACTAGCGGGACGAACACCGGGGAGCTGTTTTTT